Presented here are 9 T cell receptor beta chains from one specimen sequenced in a study of T cells in Graves' hyperthyroidism and ophthalmopathy (dated by TCRdb to between 2017 and 2020). Library prep was done by multiplex PCR. The instrument given in TCRdb is Illumina HiSeq 2000. The TCR beta CDR3 regions were amplified from RNA transcripts. A first-round RT-PCR of the TCR CDR3 used the HTBI primer set with the Qiagen OneStep RT-PCR kit. TCRdb applied fastp at Q25 and MiXCR to the public reads, then kept only in-frame beta chains. Rows with one shared CDR3 protein collapse into an entry with the most common genes and DNA. This sample gives a few hundred thousand distinct CDR3 sequences in total; around 14% of them show up just once. The top ten clonotypes cover approximately 30% of the sample. The specimen sequenced was blood. The receptors originated from a woman aged 18-29 years with Graves' hyperthyroidism that later progressed to Graves' ophthalmopathy.

This clonotype was observed at least ten times. V is TRBV6-1 and J is TRBJ2-1; 14 nucleotides align to TRBD2. In germline, CDR1 is MNHNS, CDR2 SASEGT. V lost 5 bases, J lost 0 bases, and 12 bases stayed unmatched. The CDR3 has 20 amino acids. As DNA, the CDR3 is TGTGCCAGCAGTCTCTGGGGACTAGCGGGAGCCGGGGGCTCCTACAATGAGCAGTTCTTC. Amino acids: CASSLWGLAGAGGSYNEQFF.

This clonotype was recorded a few times. The chain employs TRBV27 and TRBJ2-1; TRBD2 might be the D (7 bases). Trimming pared 1 base from V and 12 bases from J, leaving 19 bases between. Germline V gives CDR1 MNHEY, CDR2 SMNVEV (reference sequence). The CDR3 length is 15 residues. Written as DNA, the CDR3 is TGTGCCAGCAGTTTATTGGGGGGGGGCGGAGGGGGGCAGTTCTTC. Translated: CASSLLGGGGGGQFF.

Only a few counts were recorded for this clonotype. J is TRBJ1-6 and V is TRBV19; D remains unclear. There are 13 residues in the CDR3. Between the trimmed V and J ends, which lost 4 bases and 16 bases, there was a span of 17 bases. CDR1 is LNHDA, CDR2 SQIVND, per germline (reference sequence). The CDR3 spells CASSTAQGLQLHF. The CDR3 coding sequence is TGTGCCAGTAGTACCGCCCAAGGGCTCCAACTCCACTTT.

Points on this clonotype: One end of the junction is discordant with germline, which a read error may explain. J is TRBJ1-4 and V is TRBV9, with a possible D match to TRBD1 (5 bases). Germline V gene data show CDR1 as SGDLS and CDR2 as YYNGEE. The CDR3 consists of 15 residues. CDR3 in DNA: TGTGCCGGCAGCGTTGGGACGAGAAATAATGAAAAACTGTTTTTT. The encoded protein is CAGSVGTRNNEKLFF.

This clonotype was counted between two and nine times. The V gene is TRBV20-1, the J gene TRBJ2-5; D might be TRBD2 (6 bases). The CDR3 has 12 residues. Germline-derived CDR1 and CDR2 are DFQATT and SNEGSKA (reference sequence). The V end was cut by 7 bases, the J end by 2 bases, with 11 bases between. The CDR3 DNA sequence: TGCAGTGGTAAGGGGAGGCAAGAGACCCAGTACTTC. Its protein product is CSGKGRQETQYF.

At least ten counts were recorded for this clonotype. The chain carries TRBV2 and TRBJ2-1; D unresolved. Per germline, CDR1 SNHLY and CDR2 FYNNEI. The CDR3 has 12 residues. The V gene lost 0 bases and the J gene lost 10 bases, with 7 bases spanning the gap. The CDR3 DNA reads as TGTGCCAGCAGTGAAGCGGGAAGGGAGCAGTTCTTC. Residues: CASSEAGREQFF.

The V gene is TRBV6-5, the J gene TRBJ2-7; 9 bases match TRBD2. Germline V lookup: CDR1 MNHEY, CDR2 SVGAGI. Germline trimming cut 2 bases from V and 2 bases from J; bases unmatched to any gene: 10. The CDR3 has 17 residues. The CDR3 nucleotides are TGTGCCAGCAGTTACCAACTGCGGGCTAGCGGGGCCTACGAGCAGTACTTC. This sequence encodes CASSYQLRASGAYEQYF.

The rearrangement joins TRBV28 to TRBJ1-3; the match to TRBD1 covers 10 bases. After removal of 8 bases from V and 5 bases from J, the junction contained 12 bases not matched to a gene. The CDR3 runs 16 residues. The germline gives CDR1 MDHEN, CDR2 SYDVKM. CDR3 sequence reads: CASGLGQGTFRNTIYF. In DNA, the CDR3 is TGTGCCAGCGGGTTGGGACAGGGGACTTTTAGAAACACCATATATTTT.

Ten or more counts support this clonotype. The gene calls are TRBV28 and TRBJ2-7; D possibly corresponds to TRBD1 (6 bases). Trimming shortened V by 2 bases and J by 0 bases, and 11 bases separated the two germline ends. CDR3 size: 15 residues. The V gene's germline CDR1 is MDHEN and CDR2 SYDVKM. The CDR3 loop reads CASSLRGFSSYEQYF. The CDR3 DNA reads as TGTGCCAGCAGTTTAAGGGGGTTCAGCTCCTACGAGCAGTACTTC.